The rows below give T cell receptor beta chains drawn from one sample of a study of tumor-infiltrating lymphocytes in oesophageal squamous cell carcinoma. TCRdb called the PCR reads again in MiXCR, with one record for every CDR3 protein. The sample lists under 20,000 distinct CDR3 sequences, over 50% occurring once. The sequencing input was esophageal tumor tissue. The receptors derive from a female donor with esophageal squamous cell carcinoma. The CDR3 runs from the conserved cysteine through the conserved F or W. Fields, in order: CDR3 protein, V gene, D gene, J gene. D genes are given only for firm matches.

CDR3 protein: CASSYSRDTEAFF
V gene: TRBV6-6
D gene: -
J gene: -

CDR3 protein: CASSDSRLAGWETQYF
V gene: TRBV7-3
D gene: TRBD2
J gene: -

CDR3 protein: CASSEFGTVNTEAFF
V gene: TRBV6-1
D gene: -
J gene: TRBJ1-1

CDR3 protein: CASSLDFQQYSNQPQHF
V gene: TRBV12-3/TRBV12-4
D gene: -
J gene: TRBJ1-5

CDR3 protein: CASSLGVSGRAYEQYF
V gene: TRBV11-2
D gene: TRBD2
J gene: TRBJ2-7

CDR3 protein: CASSRQGFTEAFF
V gene: TRBV28
D gene: TRBD1
J gene: TRBJ1-1

CDR3 protein: CASSFYRGVGTGELFF
V gene: TRBV7-3
D gene: -
J gene: TRBJ2-2

CDR3 protein: CASSFRGYGYTF
V gene: TRBV28
D gene: -
J gene: TRBJ1-2

CDR3 protein: CASSPHETSGYEQYF
V gene: TRBV7-2
D gene: TRBD2
J gene: -

CDR3 protein: CASSQGGYEQYF
V gene: TRBV3-1
D gene: -
J gene: -

CDR3 protein: CASSLDQRGNTIYF
V gene: TRBV7-6
D gene: -
J gene: TRBJ1-3

CDR3 protein: CATLAGGLYEQYF
V gene: TRBV28
D gene: TRBD2
J gene: -

CDR3 protein: CASSHSTGRLDTQYF
V gene: TRBV7-3
D gene: TRBD1
J gene: TRBJ2-3

CDR3 protein: CASSLEALDRGYEQYF
V gene: TRBV7-8
D gene: TRBD1
J gene: TRBJ2-7

CDR3 protein: CASSLDKRNSYEQYF
V gene: TRBV7-8
D gene: -
J gene: TRBJ2-7

CDR3 protein: CASSLGPSGSYEQYF
V gene: TRBV5-6
D gene: TRBD2
J gene: TRBJ2-7

CDR3 protein: CASSFDRGTEAFF
V gene: TRBV28
D gene: TRBD1
J gene: TRBJ1-1

CDR3 protein: CASSRREVNEQYF
V gene: TRBV19
D gene: TRBD2
J gene: TRBJ2-7

CDR3 protein: CASSLSLAGGSEQYF
V gene: TRBV7-3
D gene: TRBD2
J gene: -

CDR3 protein: CASSSLTSGAYEQYF
V gene: TRBV7-6
D gene: -
J gene: -

CDR3 protein: CASSEGTAKNIQYF
V gene: TRBV6-6
D gene: -
J gene: TRBJ2-4

CDR3 protein: CASSLWEVSQETQYF
V gene: TRBV7-2
D gene: -
J gene: TRBJ2-5

CDR3 protein: CASSEALAGSYEQYF
V gene: TRBV6-1
D gene: TRBD2
J gene: -

CDR3 protein: CASQRELLADTQYF
V gene: TRBV10-3
D gene: TRBD2
J gene: TRBJ2-3

CDR3 protein: CASSSGGSYNEQFF
V gene: TRBV27
D gene: -
J gene: TRBJ2-1

CDR3 protein: CASSVGQGGGNEQFF
V gene: TRBV9
D gene: TRBD1
J gene: TRBJ2-1

CDR3 protein: CASSQGLAASYEQYF
V gene: TRBV6-8
D gene: TRBD2
J gene: -

CDR3 protein: CASSSRGRLAGGSYNEQFF
V gene: TRBV7-2
D gene: TRBD2
J gene: -

CDR3 protein: CASSLAPRTQTGNTIYF
V gene: TRBV7-9
D gene: -
J gene: -

CDR3 protein: CASSGLTGGNEQFF
V gene: TRBV6-1
D gene: TRBD1
J gene: -

CDR3 protein: CASSLGQGEQETQYF
V gene: TRBV11-1
D gene: TRBD1
J gene: TRBJ2-5

CDR3 protein: CASSLQSGSYNEQFF
V gene: TRBV7-3
D gene: -
J gene: TRBJ2-1

CDR3 protein: CASRLAGVDEQYF
V gene: TRBV2
D gene: TRBD2
J gene: -

CDR3 protein: CASSFPSGRQYF
V gene: TRBV28
D gene: TRBD2
J gene: TRBJ2-5

CDR3 protein: CASSSARSETQYF
V gene: TRBV7-3
D gene: -
J gene: -

CDR3 protein: CASTRGRGRRTETQYF
V gene: TRBV6-1
D gene: -
J gene: TRBJ2-5

CDR3 protein: CASSLSGIEQYF
V gene: TRBV7-6
D gene: -
J gene: -

CDR3 protein: CASSLEAGIYEQYF
V gene: TRBV28
D gene: TRBD2
J gene: TRBJ2-7

CDR3 protein: CASSSLRYEQFF
V gene: TRBV7-6
D gene: -
J gene: -

CDR3 protein: CASSLGTSGRLFYNEQFF
V gene: TRBV7-6
D gene: TRBD2
J gene: TRBJ2-1

CDR3 protein: CASSLGSRGRDTEAFF
V gene: TRBV7-8
D gene: -
J gene: TRBJ1-1